This TCR beta chain was sequenced during a study of cytomegalovirus exposure and HLA in healthy donors. Study-level background: In an early release, HLA-typed donors contributed roughly 85 million unique TCR sequences.

The V gene end was trimmed by 5 bases and the J gene end by 5 bases; junction bases not matched to a gene: 9. Germline V gene sequence: CDR1 SQVTM, CDR2 ANQGSEA. There are 14 residues in the CDR3. The PCR employed 60 Vbeta primers together with 13 Jbeta primers. The repertoire was sequenced with immunoSEQ multiplex PCR; TCRdb's copy has only in-frame clones and lacks some. The profile shows around 93,000 clones, over 55% of them singletons. Study conclusions and caveats: Immune exposure information available was restricted to CMV serostatus. In vitro assays verified that three CMV-associated chains recognized CMV antigens specifically.

There are a few counts of this clone. Its antigen is not identified. The sample was PBMCs. The rearrangement joins TRBV29-1 to TRBJ1-1; TRBD1 aligns across 9 bases. The source of this sequence is a boy aged 5-17 years in good health and CMV-seropositive. CDR3 nucleotides: TGCAGCGTTACTTCGGACAGGGGACGGACTGAAGCTTTCTTT. Translation: CSVTSDRGRTEAFF.